This T cell receptor beta chain comes out of a study of T cells in Graves' hyperthyroidism and ophthalmopathy. RNA transcripts gave rise to amplified TCR beta CDR3 regions. An initial round of RT-PCR targeting the TCR CDR3 relied on the HTBI primer set. Using its own MiXCR run on the multiplex PCR reads, TCRdb lists one record per CDR3 protein. Of around 700,000 distinct CDR3 sequences detected, approximately 19% appear once; the ten largest clones hold approximately 16%. In this sample, this clonotype turned up many times. Each patient was aged 18 to 65 and had newly diagnosed hyperthyroidism of under 2 months' duration. Preceding any ophthalmopathy symptoms, the blood sample dates from first hyperthyroidism diagnosis. This receptor was taken from a woman aged 50 to 65 with Graves' hyperthyroidism that later progressed to Graves' ophthalmopathy. Sample: blood.

In DNA form, the CDR3 reads TGCAGTAGTACCGGGCCTGACTCCTACGAGCAGTACTTC. This translates into CSSTGPDSYEQYF. The rearrangement links TRBV20-1 to TRBJ2-7, with D unclear. With 8 bases removed from V and 0 bases from J, the gap between germline ends came to 14 bases. The germline V gene has CDR1 DFQATT and CDR2 SNEGSKA (reference sequence). This CDR3 spans 13 amino acids.